The entry below gives a single TCR beta chain sequence along with its context. No antigen is known for it. The sample holds no much larger clone one base away, and base qualities are not on file. The method behind the library was the immunoSEQ multiplex PCR assay. TCRdb's version of the immuneACCESS table is confined to in-frame rearrangements and falls short of the full clone set. An unresolved V gene accounts for under half of the shortfall where checked; the remainder is of unknown origin. Across this sample there are around 78,000 clones, with roughly 94% seen only once. In total, the top ten clones hold about 5% of the sample. Trimming accounts for 0 bases at V and 2 bases at J, while the number of junction bases matched to no gene is 4. CDR1 and CDR2 (MGHRA, YSYEKL) derive from the germline V gene. The CDR3 covers 17 residues, taking in both the cysteine and the phenylalanine. The read is trimmed to its CDR3 DNA, 51 bases read in frame from base 1.

This sample was included in a study of control samples from healthy donors and cancer patients (TCRdb year 2020). The receptor was isolated from a young woman in good health. The sequencing input was blood. Recombination joined TRBV4-1 with TRBJ2-7; TRBD2 lines up with 13 middle nucleotides. The CDR3 corresponds to CASSQEGLAGVTYEQYF. The nucleotide sequence reads TGCGCCAGCAGCCAAGAAGGACTAGCGGGAGTAACCTACGAGCAGTACTTC.